This T cell receptor (beta chain) appears in the sequencing data of a study of cytomegalovirus exposure and HLA in healthy donors. Study-level results: Relative to the approximately 680-donor mean, N-insertions were reportedly fewer in an Asian-associated ancestry cluster in a later analysis.

The V segment lost 2 bases and the J segment 0 bases; nucleotides outside the gene matches: 13. Germline V gives CDR1 MDHEN, CDR2 SYDVKM. This CDR3 is 19 amino acids long. In the PCR, 60 Vbeta and 13 Jbeta primers were used. Assay: immunoSEQ multiplex PCR; the TCRdb copy retains only in-frame clones and omits some. The table for this sample gives some 140,000 clones. Of note for this clone: What it binds is not known.

The sequencing sample was made of PBMCs. The TCR originated in a woman aged 55-75 years in good health and CMV-seronegative. The V call is TRBV28, the J call TRBJ1-5; 7 nucleotides agree with TRBD1. CDR3 coding DNA: TGTGCCAGCAGTTTAGGTTGGAATTTCGGGACAGATAGCAATCAGCCCCAGCATTTT. Translating gives CASSLGWNFGTDSNQPQHF.